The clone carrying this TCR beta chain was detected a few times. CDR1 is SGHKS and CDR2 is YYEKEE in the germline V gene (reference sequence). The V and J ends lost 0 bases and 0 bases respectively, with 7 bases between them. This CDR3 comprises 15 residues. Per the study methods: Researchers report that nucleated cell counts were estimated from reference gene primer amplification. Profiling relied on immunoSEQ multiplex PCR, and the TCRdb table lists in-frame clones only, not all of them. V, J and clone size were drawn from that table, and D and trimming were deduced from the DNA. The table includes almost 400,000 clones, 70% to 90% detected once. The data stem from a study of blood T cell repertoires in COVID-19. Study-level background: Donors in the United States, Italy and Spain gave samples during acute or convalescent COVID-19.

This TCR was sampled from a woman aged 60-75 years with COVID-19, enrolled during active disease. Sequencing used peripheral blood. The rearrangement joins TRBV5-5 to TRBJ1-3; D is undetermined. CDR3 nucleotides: TGTGCCAGCAGCTTGGCCGACTACTCTGGAAACACCATATATTTT. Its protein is CASSLADYSGNTIYF.